These T cell receptor beta chains were read from a single sample in a study of blood T cell repertoires in COVID-19. The table came from immunoSEQ multiplex PCR; TCRdb's copy has only in-frame clones and leaves some out. This table has over 150,000 clones, just under 85% appearing once. Input material: peripheral blood. Receptors were obtained from an older woman with acute or convalescent COVID-19. CDR3s include the opening cysteine and the closing phenylalanine or tryptophan. Clone size appears in some rows only: once, few, many, or a class for an expanded clone.

CDR3aa: CSVPTGGPSGANVLTF
len: 16
abundance: once
v_gene: TRBV29-1
j_gene: TRBJ2-6

CDR3aa: CASSVGGRGSYEQYF
len: 15
abundance: once
v_gene: TRBV9
j_gene: TRBJ2-7

CDR3aa: CASSFGTGDIQYF
len: 13
abundance: .
v_gene: TRBV12-3/TRBV12-4
j_gene: TRBJ2-4

CDR3aa: CATSAYTESSYNEQFF
len: 16
abundance: .
v_gene: TRBV15
j_gene: TRBJ2-1

CDR3aa: CASSLAGGLGTEAFF
len: 15
abundance: .
v_gene: TRBV5-1
j_gene: TRBJ1-1

CDR3aa: CASSFGRTGTPSYGYTF
len: 17
abundance: once
v_gene: TRBV13
j_gene: TRBJ1-2

CDR3aa: CASTGPDNEKLFF
len: 13
abundance: .
v_gene: TRBV19
j_gene: TRBJ1-4

CDR3aa: CASSNQGDTQYF
len: 12
abundance: .
v_gene: TRBV7-3
j_gene: TRBJ2-3

CDR3aa: CASSADGNSNQPQHF
len: 15
abundance: .
v_gene: TRBV9
j_gene: TRBJ1-5

CDR3aa: CASSTGTGLTEAFF
len: 14
abundance: .
v_gene: TRBV7-9
j_gene: TRBJ1-1

CDR3aa: CASQPGQLGQPQHF
len: 14
abundance: .
v_gene: TRBV6-5
j_gene: TRBJ1-5

CDR3aa: CASSYGGGPQHF
len: 12
abundance: few
v_gene: TRBV5-4
j_gene: TRBJ1-5

CDR3aa: CASSQGQAGDQPQHF
len: 15
abundance: .
v_gene: TRBV3-1/TRBV3-2
j_gene: TRBJ1-5

CDR3aa: CASSGGMGRLDTQYF
len: 15
abundance: .
v_gene: TRBV2
j_gene: TRBJ2-3

CDR3aa: CATSQGARDQPQHF
len: 14
abundance: .
v_gene: TRBV18
j_gene: TRBJ1-5

CDR3aa: CATSDSGLGGYTF
len: 13
abundance: once
v_gene: TRBV24-1
j_gene: TRBJ1-2

CDR3aa: CAISELSLSVGGTEAFF
len: 17
abundance: .
v_gene: TRBV10-3
j_gene: TRBJ1-1

CDR3aa: CATSRDLGDEKLFF
len: 14
abundance: .
v_gene: TRBV15
j_gene: TRBJ1-4

CDR3aa: CASSDPGQVNTEAFF
len: 15
abundance: .
v_gene: TRBV7-3
j_gene: TRBJ1-1

CDR3aa: CASSVPGNTIYF
len: 12
abundance: .
v_gene: TRBV18
j_gene: TRBJ1-3

CDR3aa: CASSLTGSAGGYGYTF
len: 16
abundance: .
v_gene: TRBV7-3
j_gene: TRBJ1-2

CDR3aa: CASKTGTSGLAFYEQYF
len: 17
abundance: .
v_gene: TRBV28
j_gene: TRBJ2-7

CDR3aa: CASRLRHNANTGELFF
len: 16
abundance: .
v_gene: TRBV5-1
j_gene: TRBJ2-2

CDR3aa: CASSLGLRLDQETQYF
len: 16
abundance: once
v_gene: TRBV7-9
j_gene: TRBJ2-5

CDR3aa: CATSRDGRQGPTFF
len: 14
abundance: .
v_gene: TRBV15
j_gene: TRBJ1-1

CDR3aa: CASSPRDRGGYGYTF
len: 15
abundance: .
v_gene: TRBV3-1/TRBV3-2
j_gene: TRBJ1-2

CDR3aa: CSASTGSKNTGELFF
len: 15
abundance: .
v_gene: TRBV20-1
j_gene: TRBJ2-2

CDR3aa: CASSQVPGLRGETQYF
len: 16
abundance: .
v_gene: TRBV3-1/TRBV3-2
j_gene: TRBJ2-5

CDR3aa: CASSLSPRGKGEKLFF
len: 16
abundance: once
v_gene: TRBV7-9
j_gene: TRBJ1-4

CDR3aa: CASSPNRGGNEKLFF
len: 15
abundance: .
v_gene: TRBV19
j_gene: TRBJ1-4

CDR3aa: CASSQGPIPRNTIYF
len: 15
abundance: .
v_gene: TRBV16
j_gene: TRBJ1-3

CDR3aa: CASSLEGARYGYTF
len: 14
abundance: .
v_gene: TRBV5-6
j_gene: TRBJ1-2

CDR3aa: CASRRTSGDFYEQYF
len: 15
abundance: .
v_gene: TRBV7-8
j_gene: TRBJ2-7

CDR3aa: CASSPPGLETDTQYF
len: 15
abundance: .
v_gene: TRBV6-5
j_gene: TRBJ2-3

CDR3aa: CASSLQETQYF
len: 11
abundance: .
v_gene: TRBV5-6
j_gene: TRBJ2-5

CDR3aa: CASSSDYLSYNEQFF
len: 15
abundance: .
v_gene: TRBV7-3
j_gene: TRBJ2-1

CDR3aa: CASSSSTASSYNEQFF
len: 16
abundance: .
v_gene: TRBV28
j_gene: TRBJ2-1

CDR3aa: CAWRRSEAFF
len: 10
abundance: .
v_gene: TRBV30
j_gene: TRBJ1-1

CDR3aa: CASSPPEGVETQYF
len: 14
abundance: .
v_gene: TRBV18
j_gene: TRBJ2-5

CDR3aa: CASSSKSSGANVLTF
len: 15
abundance: once
v_gene: TRBV5-6
j_gene: TRBJ2-6

CDR3aa: CASSVSGNGYTF
len: 12
abundance: .
v_gene: TRBV6-4
j_gene: TRBJ1-2

CDR3aa: CASSLTGGMDSPLHF
len: 15
abundance: .
v_gene: TRBV7-9
j_gene: TRBJ1-6

CDR3aa: CASSEDRPYGYTF
len: 13
abundance: .
v_gene: TRBV6-1
j_gene: TRBJ1-2

CDR3aa: CASSVVDGGRYNEQFF
len: 16
abundance: once
v_gene: TRBV9
j_gene: TRBJ2-1

CDR3aa: CAWTGGRPDTQYF
len: 13
abundance: once
v_gene: TRBV30
j_gene: TRBJ2-3

CDR3aa: CASSIRGIDEKLFF
len: 14
abundance: .
v_gene: TRBV19
j_gene: TRBJ1-4

CDR3aa: CASSLQGNTEAFF
len: 13
abundance: .
v_gene: TRBV7-3
j_gene: TRBJ1-1

CDR3aa: CASSQDSGTFQYQPQHF
len: 17
abundance: once
v_gene: TRBV3-1/TRBV3-2
j_gene: TRBJ1-5

CDR3aa: CASSKDYETSIEQFF
len: 15
abundance: .
v_gene: TRBV21-1
j_gene: TRBJ2-1

CDR3aa: CASSRQQPNEKLFF
len: 14
abundance: .
v_gene: TRBV3-1/TRBV3-2
j_gene: TRBJ1-4